This T cell receptor beta chain was documented in a study of molecular identifiers for immune sequencing clone quantification. This clonotype was detected a few times. Its antigen remains unidentified. One entry per CDR3 protein, called by TCRdb with MiXCR from the PCR reads. The sample lists hundreds of thousands of distinct CDR3 sequences, about 20% seen once, with around 0.86% in the top ten. General study findings and limits: Naive cells had under 1% of molecules in clones above 20 RNA copies, effectors over 99%.

CDR1 and CDR2 from the germline V gene are DFQATT and SNEGSKA (reference sequence). The CDR3 spans 17 residues. Germline trimming cut 1 base from V and 4 bases from J; bases unmatched to any gene: 9. The chain combines TRBV20-1 with TRBJ2-3, with 12 bases fitting TRBD2. Source material: naive CD8+ T cells from blood, with Jurkat cell RNA spiked in. As to subset: FACS-sorted CD8+CD4-CCR7+CD45RA+ naive T cells. This clonotype originated in a human donor in good health. Some libraries in this study had Jurkat cell RNA spiked in. This CDR3 reads CSARVMTSGRGADTQYF. The CDR3 bases are TGCAGTGCTAGAGTTATGACTAGCGGGAGAGGGGCAGATACGCAGTATTTT.